Below are 25 T cell receptor beta chains sequenced from a single sample in a study of Ad26.COV2.S vaccination and SARS-CoV-2 variants. The repertoire was sequenced with immunoSEQ multiplex PCR; TCRdb's copy has only in-frame clones and lacks some. The repertoire holds over 130,000 clones, with 70% to 90% as singletons. The sample in question was peripheral blood, obtained after recovery from COVID-19. The receptors originated from a human donor who had recovered from COVID-19.

The V gene is TRBV7-2, the J gene TRBJ2-1; D might be TRBD1 (5 bases). V lost 1 base and J lost 12, with 10 bases in between. In germline, CDR1 is SGHTA, CDR2 FQGNSA. CDR3 length: 12 residues. For the CDR3, the DNA is TGTGCCAGCAGCTTAGAGGGGATCTCGCAGTTCTTC. The encoded protein is CASSLEGISQFF. The whole variable domain, remainder taken from reference TRBV7-2 and TRBJ2-1, is GAGVSQSPSNKVTEKGKDVELRCDPISGHTALYWYRQSLGQGLEFLIYFQGNSAPDKSGLPSDRFSAERTGGSVSTLTIQRTQQEDSAVYLCASSLEGISQFFGPGTRLTVL.

V gene TRBV12-5 combines with J gene TRBJ2-5, with D tentatively TRBD1 (6 bases). The CDR3 length is 16 residues. V was pared by 7 bases and J by 5 bases, with 23 bases between. Germline loops: CDR1 LGHNT, CDR2 FRNRAP. In DNA form, the CDR3 reads TGTGCTAGTGCCTTGTCCCAGGGGCTAGGTCAGGAGACCCAGTACTTC. Translating gives CASALSQGLGQETQYF.

A single count supports this clone. The chain combines TRBV7-8 with TRBJ2-3; D ambiguous. Germline V CDR1 and CDR2: SGHVS, FQNEAQ. The CDR3 extends over 16 amino acids. The V and J ends lost 3 bases and 1 base respectively, with 14 bases between them. The CDR3 sequence is CASSFKVRGGTDTQYF. For the CDR3, the DNA is TGTGCCAGCAGCTTCAAAGTCCGAGGAGGCACAGATACGCAGTATTTT.

The chain joins TRBV30 to TRBJ1-1; D might be TRBD1 (5 bases). The CDR3 totals 13 residues. CDR1 is GTSNPN, CDR2 SVGIG, per germline (reference sequence). Trimming shortened V by 2 bases and J by 1 base, and 8 bases separated the two germline ends. The CDR3 DNA sequence: TGTGCCTGGAGTCTCGGACAGAACACTGAAGCTTTCTTT. Translation gives CAWSLGQNTEAFF.

This clone turned up a few times. The V call is TRBV6-5, the J call TRBJ2-1; 9 positions match TRBD2. V trimming: 0 bases; J trimming: 4 bases; junction bases outside the gene matches: 1. Germline CDR1 MNHEY, CDR2 SVGAGI. This CDR3 comprises 15 residues. Here the CDR3 reads CASSYSSGGYNEQFF. CDR3 DNA: TGTGCCAGCAGTTACTCTAGCGGGGGATACAATGAGCAGTTCTTC.

The V gene is TRBV6-5, the J gene TRBJ2-7; possibly TRBD2 for D (5 bases). V lost 7 bases and J 2 bases, leaving 15 bases between the germline ends. Germline values: CDR1 MNHEY, CDR2 SVGAGI. The CDR3 length is 14 residues. CDR3 protein: CASTATGRAYEQYF. The CDR3 bases are TGTGCCAGCACCGCCACGGGAAGAGCCTACGAGCAGTACTTC.

V usage is TRBV28 and J usage is TRBJ2-7; the match to TRBD1 covers 11 bases. Germline V CDR1 and CDR2: MDHEN, SYDVKM. V dropped 8 bases and J dropped 2; count of bases not matched to a gene: 5. The CDR3 consists of 14 residues. This CDR3 is CASRGQGDTYEQYF. Written as DNA, the CDR3 is TGTGCCAGCCGGGGACAGGGGGACACCTACGAGCAGTACTTC.

The chain uses TRBV6-1 and TRBJ2-2; D is uncertain. The V end lost 2 bases, the J end lost 5 bases, and 12 bases lay between the germline ends. Looked up from germline, CDR1 is MNHNS and CDR2 is SASEGT. The CDR3 spans 15 residues. For the CDR3, the DNA is TGTGCCAGCAGTGAACCGGGCCAAGTAACCGGGGAGCTGTTTTTT. This gives the protein CASSEPGQVTGELFF.

The chain employs TRBV28 and TRBJ1-2; D is unclear. Trimming shortened V by 2 bases and J by 8 bases, and 15 bases separated the two germline ends. Germline loops: CDR1 MDHEN, CDR2 SYDVKM. The CDR3 covers 14 residues. The CDR3 DNA reads as TGTGCCAGCAGTTTACCCCCGGGTCCGAGGGGCTACACCTTC. It encodes CASSLPPGPRGYTF.

About this clone: Other DNA sequences of this sample code for an identical CDR3. The chain combines TRBV15 with TRBJ1-5, with no clear D. Trimming removed 0 bases from V and 6 bases from J, with 3 bases in between. The germline V gene has CDR1 LNHNV and CDR2 YYDKDF (reference sequence). The CDR3 runs 12 residues. CDR3 nucleotide sequence: TGTGCCACCAGCAGAGATCTTCAGCCCCAGCATTTT. Translating gives CATSRDLQPQHF.

The chain combines TRBV12-5 with TRBJ2-3; no firm D call. The CDR3 consists of 11 residues. Trimming stripped 1 base from V and 4 bases from J, with 0 bases between. CDR1 and CDR2 (germline): LGHNT, FRNRAP. The CDR3 DNA follows: TGTGCTAGTGGTTTGGCAGATACGCAGTATTTT. Protein product: CASGLADTQYF.

This clone has a handful of counts. This chain connects TRBV7-9 to TRBJ2-7; 11 bases map to TRBD1. The germline CDR1 and CDR2 sequences are SEHNR and FQNEAQ (reference sequence). This CDR3 has 15 residues. With 3 bases clipped from V and 1 base from J, the junction kept 2 bases outside the gene matches. CDR3 region: CASSFRDRGSYEQYF. In nucleotides, the CDR3 is TGTGCCAGCAGCTTCCGGGACAGGGGGTCCTACGAGCAGTACTTC.

V is TRBV16 and J is TRBJ1-1; D is uncertain. V lost 2 bases to trimming and J lost 9 bases, with 16 bases between them. Germline V gives CDR1 KGHSY, CDR2 FQNENV. The CDR3 is 14 residues long. The CDR3 sequence is CASSQGSEGAKAFF. The CDR3 region has the DNA TGTGCCAGCAGCCAAGGCAGTGAGGGAGCTAAAGCTTTCTTT.

V and J are TRBV21-1 and TRBJ2-6; the D segment call TRBD1 is taken from the table without a DNA check. TRBV21-1 corresponds to a pseudogene. The CDR3 consists of 17 residues. In DNA form, the CDR3 reads TGTGCCAGCAGCATCGGGACAGCCATTTCTGGGGCCAACGTCCTGACTTTC. This encodes CASSIGTAISGANVLTF.

V is TRBV7-9 and J is TRBJ2-7; no definite D call. V was cut by 5 bases and J by 3 bases, with 14 bases left in between. This CDR3 spans 14 amino acids. CDR1 SEHNR and CDR2 FQNEAQ come from the germline V gene (reference sequence). As DNA, the CDR3 is TGTGCCAGCAGCGGCACGACACTTTTCTACGAGCAGTACTTC. Protein sequence: CASSGTTLFYEQYF.

J is TRBJ2-7 and V is TRBV2; the D gene is possibly TRBD2 (5 bases). Germline V CDR1 and CDR2: SNHLY, FYNNEI. Between the trimmed V and J ends, which lost 4 bases and 3 bases, there was a span of 10 bases. This CDR3 contains 13 residues. Here the CDR3 DNA reads TGTGCCAGCAGTGGAGGGCATGGCTACGAGCAGTACTTC. This sequence encodes CASSGGHGYEQYF.

The gene calls are TRBV6-5 and TRBJ1-4, with D uncertain. This CDR3 has 12 residues. V was trimmed by 7 bases and J by 8 bases, leaving 11 bases between them. CDR1 is MNHEY, CDR2 SVGAGI, per germline. DNA for the CDR3: TGTGCCAGCAAAATGATGCGGGAAAAACTGTTTTTT. Protein product: CASKMMREKLFF.

This clone was observed a single time. V is TRBV6-5 and J is TRBJ1-4; the D is unclear. Trimming shortened V by 0 bases and J by 4 bases, and 9 bases separated the two germline ends. Germline V gives CDR1 MNHEY, CDR2 SVGAGI. This CDR3 region has 15 residues. Here the CDR3 DNA reads TGTGCCAGCAGTTACTCGTCCGCAGATAATGAAAAACTGTTTTTT. Protein product: CASSYSSADNEKLFF.

This clone has a handful of counts. The chain couples TRBV5-6 to TRBJ2-7, with a weak D call TRBD1 (6 bases). CDR3 size: 14 residues. With 4 bases removed from V and 5 bases from J, the gap between germline ends came to 16 bases. The germline CDR1 and CDR2 sequences are SGHDT and YYEEEE. CDR3 bases: TGTGCCAGCAGCCCCACGCTGGGGGCCAACGAGCAGTACTTC. This encodes CASSPTLGANEQYF.

The chain joins TRBV28 to TRBJ2-2, with D perhaps assigned TRBD1 or TRBD2 (6 bases each). V was shortened by 6 bases and J by 6 bases, with 17 bases between the two germline ends. CDR1 is MDHEN, CDR2 SYDVKM, per germline. The CDR3 extends over 15 amino acids. CDR3 region: CASSPPGGRAGELFF. The DNA for the CDR3 is TGTGCCAGCAGCCCCCCCGGGGGCCGGGCCGGGGAGCTGTTTTTT.

The rearrangement joins TRBV2 to TRBJ1-1, with D tentatively TRBD1 (6 bases). The V end was cut by 4 bases, the J end by 4 bases, with 10 bases between. The CDR3 consists of 13 residues. The germline V gene has CDR1 SNHLY and CDR2 FYNNEI. The CDR3 sequence: CASSAGQSTEAFF. The CDR3 DNA is TGTGCCAGCAGTGCCGGACAGAGCACTGAAGCTTTCTTT.

The genes are TRBV6-2 or TRBV6-3 and TRBJ1-4, with TRBD1 identical over 7 bases. The CDR3 is made up of 16 amino acids. The germline V gene encodes CDR1 MNHEY and CDR2 SVGEGT. V was clipped by 0 bases and J by 13 bases; unmatched bases: 14. As DNA, the CDR3 is TGTGCCAGCAGTTACTCGACCGGGACAGAGACCCATCGACTGTTTTTT. As protein: CASSYSTGTETHRLFF.

The sample holds a few counts of this clone. Other DNA sequences in this specimen translate into the identical CDR3. The genes are TRBV6-6 and TRBJ1-3; TRBD1 is a possible D gene (5 bases). The ends were cut back, 2 bases at V and 0 bases at J, with 8 bases in the middle. This CDR3 region has 15 residues. Germline V CDR1 and CDR2: MNHNY, SVGAGI (reference sequence). The DNA for the CDR3 is TGTGCCAGCAGTTACGGGGGAGACTCTGGAAACACCATATATTTT. Protein: CASSYGGDSGNTIYF.

The chain joins TRBV4-3 to TRBJ1-1; D gene ambiguous. Germline CDR1 and CDR2: LGHNA and YSLEER. This CDR3 spans 14 amino acids. Trimming stripped 0 bases from V and 6 bases from J, with 11 bases between. CDR3 residues: CASSQDYQVPEAFF. The CDR3 nucleotides are TGCGCCAGCAGCCAAGATTATCAGGTCCCTGAAGCTTTCTTT.

The chain joins TRBV4-3 to TRBJ2-5; D uncertain. V shed 0 bases and J shed 5 bases, with 7 bases lying between them. Germline lookup yields CDR1 LGHNA and CDR2 YSLEER. This CDR3 spans 13 amino acids. CDR3 in amino acids: CASSQDPGETQYF. As DNA, the CDR3 is TGCGCCAGCAGCCAAGATCCTGGGGAGACCCAGTACTTC.